These 25 T cell receptor beta chains originate from one sample sequenced in a study of TIL therapy for anti-PD-1-resistant metastatic lung cancer. Regarding time point: pre-treatment sample, taken before nivolumab and TIL therapy. Pleural nodules or supraclavicular lymph nodes made up most of the excised metastases sampled. Sequencing used immunoSEQ v3. Only in-frame clones appear in the TCRdb table, and some are missing; sequencing was by immunoSEQ multiplex PCR. In the table there are 5,000 to 6,000 clones, around 66% of which are singletons. Sequences were derived from tumor tissue, sampled at baseline. The receptors shown here come from a man between 65 and 80 years old with non-small cell lung cancer.

The rearrangement uses TRBV29-1 and TRBJ1-2; D not certain. V was cut by 6 bases and J by 1 base, with 15 bases left in between. CDR3 length equals 14 residues. CDR1 is SQVTM, CDR2 ANQGSEA, per germline. The CDR3 reads CSVPLHGVNYGYTF. CDR3 nucleotide sequence: TGCAGCGTGCCACTGCACGGGGTTAACTATGGCTACACCTTC.

The rearrangement links TRBV10-3 to TRBJ1-3; no firm D call. V was pared by 6 bases and J by 7 bases, with 7 bases between. Germline loops: CDR1 ENHRY, CDR2 SYGVKD. This CDR3 spans 11 amino acids. The CDR3 DNA sequence: TGTGCCATCAGACAAGAGAACACCATATATTTT. It is translated as CAIRQENTIYF.

V gene TRBV11-1 combines with J gene TRBJ2-5; D call uncertain. This CDR3 is 16 amino acids long. Between the trimmed V and J ends, which lost 6 bases and 2 bases, there was a span of 19 bases. Germline lookup yields CDR1 SGHAT and CDR2 FQDESV (reference sequence). CDR3 loop: CASSRRTSLSQETQYF. DNA for the CDR3: TGTGCCAGCAGTAGACGGACCTCCCTGTCACAAGAGACCCAGTACTTC.

This clone rates as medium-sized. V usage is TRBV10-3 and J usage is TRBJ2-3; D gene ambiguous. The CDR3 length is 16 residues. Germline CDR1 and CDR2: ENHRY and SYGVKD. V shed 10 bases and J shed 2 bases, with 22 bases lying between them. This CDR3 reads CASPLTREISTDTQYF. In DNA form, the CDR3 reads TGTGCCAGTCCACTGACCCGTGAGATTTCCACAGATACGCAGTATTTT.

The CDR3 coding sequence is TGTGCCGCCGGAGTGGGCGGATCGCAGTATTTT. Translated, it gives CAAGVGGSQYF. The V and J genes are TRBV25-1 and TRBJ2-3; D not resolved. V was pared by 11 bases and J by 10 bases, with 16 bases between. The length of the CDR3 is 11 residues. The V gene's germline CDR1 is MGHDK and CDR2 SYGVNS.

The rearrangement joins TRBV6-5 to TRBJ1-1; unclear D gene. Germline V gene sequence: CDR1 MNHEY, CDR2 SVGAGI. The CDR3 is made up of 14 amino acids. The germline V and J ends were trimmed by 4 bases and 0 bases, with 9 bases remaining between them. CDR3 amino acids: CASSSNSMNTEAFF. CDR3 coding DNA: TGTGCCAGCAGTTCCAACAGTATGAACACTGAAGCTTTCTTT.

The chain couples TRBV19 to TRBJ2-2; D is possibly TRBD1 (5 bases). The V gene's germline CDR1 is LNHDA and CDR2 SQIVND (reference sequence). The ends were cut back, 7 bases at V and 4 bases at J, with 16 bases in the middle. The CDR3 contains 15 residues. The CDR3 here is CASKVAGMTTGELFF. Written as DNA, the CDR3 is TGTGCCAGTAAAGTGGCAGGGATGACCACCGGGGAGCTGTTTTTT.

Notes on this clone: Other DNA sequences in the same sample also yield this CDR3. The rearrangement joins TRBV28 to TRBJ1-1; D is possibly TRBD1 (5 bases). V was clipped by 5 bases and J by 4 bases, with 14 bases between them. This CDR3 region has 14 residues. Per germline, CDR1 MDHEN and CDR2 SYDVKM. CDR3 bases: TGTGCCAGCAGTCCGGGGGGTAGAGGCACTGAAGCTTTCTTT. As protein: CASSPGGRGTEAFF.

The chain combines TRBV27 with TRBJ2-4; D not resolved. The CDR3 sequence is 15 residues long. The V and J ends lost 4 bases and 0 bases respectively, with 10 bases between them. CDR1 and CDR2 from the germline V gene are MNHEY and SMNVEV (reference sequence). In DNA, the CDR3 is TGTGCCAGCAGTTCCCCCCTGCTAGCCAAAAACATTCAGTACTTC. This gives the protein CASSSPLLAKNIQYF.

The rearrangement joins TRBV7-9 to TRBJ2-3, with D possibly TRBD1 on 5 matching bases. The CDR3 is 14 amino acids. V was pared by 5 bases and J by 2 bases, with 11 bases between. Germline V gene data show CDR1 as SEHNR and CDR2 as FQNEAQ (reference sequence). In nucleotides, the CDR3 is TGTGCCAGCAGCCTCGACAGAGACACAGATACGCAGTATTTT. It translates to CASSLDRDTDTQYF.

This clone has just one count. The V and J genes are TRBV7-3 and TRBJ1-1; possible D gene TRBD1, 6 bases. Germline CDR1 reads SGHTA; CDR2 reads FQGTGA. This CDR3 is built from 16 residues. Trimming removed 0 bases from V and 0 bases from J, with 11 bases in between. CDR3 in DNA: TGTGCCAGCAGCTTAACGGGAGGGGGAATGAACACTGAAGCTTTCTTT. Its protein is CASSLTGGGMNTEAFF.

The chain couples TRBV5-1 to TRBJ2-3; D not certain. Trimming took 0 bases from V and 6 from J, leaving 11 bases between them. CDR1 SGHRS and CDR2 YFSETQ come from the germline V gene. This CDR3 spans 14 amino acids. This CDR3 reads CASSLGASFDTQYF. DNA for the CDR3: TGCGCCAGCAGCTTGGGAGCGAGTTTTGATACGCAGTATTTT.

J is TRBJ2-7 and V is TRBV7-8; no firm D call. Germline CDR1 is SGHVS and CDR2 is FQNEAQ. Trimming cost V 5 bases and J 3 bases, with 5 bases left between them. The CDR3 extends over 11 amino acids. Here the CDR3 DNA reads TGTGCCAGCAGCCCAAACTACGAGCAGTACTTC. It is translated as CASSPNYEQYF.

A single count supports this clone. The V call is TRBV7-2, the J call TRBJ2-6; D might be TRBD1 (5 bases). From germline, CDR1 is SGHTA and CDR2 FQGNSA. Trimming took off 5 bases at V and 0 bases at J, with 14 bases between the two ends. The CDR3 runs to 17 residues. CDR3 sequence: CASSRDRIYSGANVLTF. The CDR3 DNA is TGTGCCAGCAGCCGTGACAGAATATACTCTGGGGCCAACGTCCTGACTTTC.

This sequence joins TRBV7-9 and TRBJ1-1; weak D call: TRBD1 (6 bases). V was trimmed by 3 bases and J by 5 bases, leaving 13 bases between them. The length of the CDR3 is 14 residues. Germline CDR1 is SEHNR and CDR2 is FQNEAQ (reference sequence). This CDR3 is CASSFEGVGTEAFF. The DNA of the CDR3 is TGTGCCAGCAGCTTTGAGGGGGTCGGGACTGAAGCTTTCTTT.

This chain connects TRBV28 to TRBJ1-1; D remains ambiguous. This CDR3 spans 12 amino acids. The V gene's germline CDR1 is MDHEN and CDR2 SYDVKM. The germline V and J ends were trimmed by 5 bases and 3 bases, with 7 bases remaining between them. CDR3 coding DNA: TGTGCCAGCAGTAGTATAGACACTGAAGCTTTCTTT. It is translated as CASSSIDTEAFF.

This chain joins TRBV9 and TRBJ2-1; no definite D call. This CDR3 is built from 14 residues. The ends were cut back, 0 bases at V and 7 bases at J, with 11 bases in the middle. Germline CDR1 is SGDLS and CDR2 is YYNGEE. CDR3 region: CASSVGATLNEQFF. CDR3 coding DNA: TGTGCCAGCAGCGTAGGAGCTACCTTAAATGAGCAGTTCTTC.

In its sample, this clone is medium-sized (0.01 to 0.1%). The V and J genes are TRBV5-4 and TRBJ2-1; 7 bases agree with TRBD2. Germline V gives CDR1 SGHNT, CDR2 YYREEE (reference sequence). There are 17 residues in the CDR3. The J segment lost 2 bases and the V segment lost 0 bases, leaving 8 bases of the junction unmatched. The CDR3 nucleotides read TGTGCCAGCAGCTTGGACGTTGGCGGGAGCGCCTACAATGAGCAGTTCTTC. Its protein product is CASSLDVGGSAYNEQFF.

The V gene is TRBV5-1, the J gene TRBJ2-5; a weak D match, TRBD1 (7 bases). Trimming took off 4 bases at V and 5 bases at J, with 15 bases between the two ends. The CDR3 length is 14 residues. Germline V gene sequence: CDR1 SGHRS, CDR2 YFSETQ. The CDR3 DNA reads as TGCGCCAGCAGCGGAGGGGGCGGTGGGGAGACCCAGTACTTC. Its translation is CASSGGGGGETQYF.

The chain uses TRBV5-1 and TRBJ2-1; the D gene is possibly TRBD2 (5 bases). V was pared by 0 bases and J by 10 bases, with 11 bases between. The germline gives CDR1 SGHRS, CDR2 YFSETQ. CDR3 length: 13 residues. The CDR3 here is CASSLGVRGEQFF. The CDR3 DNA follows: TGCGCCAGCAGCTTGGGAGTTCGAGGGGAGCAGTTCTTC. The variable domain in full, completed from reference TRBV5-1 and TRBJ2-1, reads KAGVTQTPRYLIKTRGQQVTLSCSPISGHRSVSWYQQTPGQGLQFLFEYFSETQRNKGNFPGRFSGRQFSNSRSEMNVSTLELGDSALYLCASSLGVRGEQFFGPGTRLTVL.

This chain links TRBV6-5 with TRBJ1-1; no clear D. The CDR3 sequence is 11 residues long. The germline gives CDR1 MNHEY, CDR2 SVGAGI. V was cut by 4 bases and J by 1 base, with 1 base left in between. CDR3 residues: CASSSNTEAFF. Here the CDR3 DNA reads TGTGCCAGCAGTTCGAACACTGAAGCTTTCTTT.

This clone was seen more than once but under ten times. The chain combines TRBV7-3 with TRBJ1-1, with D tentatively TRBD1 (5 bases). Trimming pared 3 bases from V and 5 bases from J, leaving 10 bases between. Germline lookup yields CDR1 SGHTA and CDR2 FQGTGA. This CDR3 has 13 amino acids. The CDR3 DNA reads as TGTGCCAGCAGCTTCCAGGGAGGGACTGAAGCTTTCTTT. Translation: CASSFQGGTEAFF.

The chain recombines TRBV7-9 with TRBJ1-1; D is perhaps TRBD1 (5 bases). V lost 6 bases and J 3 bases, leaving 17 bases between the germline ends. The CDR3 runs to 15 residues. Germline V gives CDR1 SEHNR, CDR2 FQNEAQ (reference sequence). The CDR3 region has the DNA TGTGCCAGCAGTTCTATCAGGGAAATTGACACTGAAGCTTTCTTT. It translates to CASSSIREIDTEAFF.

The chain couples TRBV25-1 to TRBJ2-7; D unclear. Germline values: CDR1 MGHDK, CDR2 SYGVNS. The CDR3 contains 12 residues. Trimming took 7 bases from V and 1 from J, leaving 8 bases between them. CDR3 in amino acids: CASKTESYEQYF. Written as DNA, the CDR3 is TGTGCCAGCAAAACAGAATCCTACGAGCAGTACTTC.

V and J are TRBV19 and TRBJ2-1; 12 nucleotides line up with TRBD2. V dropped 4 bases and J dropped 3; count of bases not matched to a gene: 7. The V gene's germline CDR1 is LNHDA and CDR2 SQIVND (reference sequence). The CDR3 runs to 17 residues. Here the CDR3 reads CASSTAKTSGSYNEQFF. As DNA, the CDR3 is TGTGCCAGTAGTACCGCCAAGACTAGCGGGAGCTACAATGAGCAGTTCTTC.